This TCR beta chain derives from a study of patients and donors after allogeneic stem cell transplantation (dated by TCRdb to between 2020 and 2021). The germline ends are 7 bases apart after V is trimmed by 2 bases and J by 2 bases. The CDR3 measures 14 amino acids from cysteine to phenylalanine. The retained sequence is limited to the CDR3, 42 bases, with the frame set at the first base. This clonotype was seen only a few times. The clone's antigen remains unknown. No base quality values were provided; no much bigger clone lies one nucleotide off. The library was generated by RT-PCR. The sample was run on a NextSeq 550. TCRdb's own reprocessing of the public reads used fastp at Q25 and MiXCR and kept productive beta chains. All rows with the same CDR3 protein become a single entry with the most common DNA and genes. For this sample there are roughly 200,000 distinct CDR3 sequences; over 30% appear just once. The ten most abundant clones make up 11% of the sample.

The source material was blood, either unsorted or a sorted T cell fraction (not recorded which). The sequence is built from TRBV12-3 or TRBV12-4 and TRBJ1-5, with the identity of the D gene unclear. The receptor comes from a human donor who was either an allogeneic HSCT recipient or a stem cell or donor lymphocyte infusion donor (not recorded which). It is not recorded whose cells these are; they may come from a transplant donor. The DNA sequence is given as TGTGCCAGCAGTTTATCGGGTCGCAATCAGCCCCAGCATTTT. It translates as CASSLSGRNQPQHF.